This note documents a single T cell receptor beta chain sequence. What it binds is unknown. The sample originates from a study of OX40 agonist ivuxolimab in advanced cancers. Study results and caveats: At 0.1 to 3.0 mg/kg and by week 6, clonal expansion occurred in CD4+ and CD8+ blood T cells. The average count of expanded clones was higher among CD8+ T cells than among CD4+.

Prior autoimmune disease or systemic immunosuppression barred patients. The data were produced by immunoSEQ multiplex PCR, yet TCRdb's version contains in-frame clones alone and is incomplete. This repertoire shows fewer than 65,000 clones, 85% to 90% found once; its top ten account for less than 2%. Germline loops: CDR1 MDHEN, CDR2 SYDVKM. CDR3 length: 15 residues. This material consisted of CD4+ or CD8+ T cells sorted from blood, taken in a trial of the OX40 agonist ivuxolimab. The source is an adult with an advanced solid tumor such as melanoma, head and neck, liver or kidney cancer. The chain uses TRBV28 and TRBJ2-5; D uncertain. With the DNA end fitting TRBJ2-7 better, the J assignment may be wrong. The CDR3 loop reads CASSLDPASNYEQYF. The CDR3 DNA follows: TGTGCCAGCAGCTTGGATCCCGCCTCAAACTACGAGCAGTACTTC.